A selection of T cell receptor beta chains follows, all from one sample in a study of T-cell reconstitution after alpha-beta-depleted transplantation in children. TCRdb reprocessed the PCR reads via MiXCR and lists one record per CDR3 protein. Of over 80,000 distinct CDR3 sequences listed, 20% to 30% are singletons. The sample in question was PBMCs, obtained before TCRalphabeta/CD19-depleted stem cell transplant. These receptor sequences come from a boy younger than 10 with acute lymphoblastic leukemia, due to receive a stem cell transplant. CDR3s leave out the opening cysteine and the closing phenylalanine or tryptophan. The size field is filled for only some rows; it gives once, few, many or a size class.

clone_size,v_call,j_call,cdr3_aa
many,TRBV10-1,TRBJ2-1,ASSEGTSGRSDEQF
many,TRBV7-2,TRBJ1-2,ASSSPLGQNYGYT
NA,TRBV24-1,TRBJ2-3,ATSDLGGGGAFDTQY
few,TRBV7-2,TRBJ2-7,ASSLNGNQYEQY
few,TRBV28,TRBJ2-4,ASVASGVNIQY
few,TRBV12-3/TRBV12-4,TRBJ2-1,ASSADDDAGEQF
once,TRBV12-3/TRBV12-4,TRBJ2-3,ASSPRTGVIDTQY
few,TRBV28,TRBJ2-2,ASRLAGETGELF
few,TRBV12-3/TRBV12-4,TRBJ2-1,ASSLSPGTGSSYNEQF
few,TRBV20-1,TRBJ2-1,SAQKGETEQF
NA,TRBV6-1,TRBJ2-3,ASSEWLANTQY
NA,TRBV30,TRBJ2-1,ASSGRSSYNEQF
NA,TRBV5-1,TRBJ1-1,ASSVRTADTEAF
few,TRBV9,TRBJ2-3,ASSVSSDTQY
many,TRBV7-2,TRBJ2-1,ASSLIGSGRFNEQF
NA,TRBV15,TRBJ2-1,ATSSYRDRGRNEQF
NA,TRBV28,TRBJ2-7,ASSSPGGGNEQY
NA,TRBV29-1,TRBJ2-5,SVVAWRGTQY
many,TRBV3-1,TRBJ2-5,ASSPGLLAAEETQY
NA,TRBV27,TRBJ2-7,ASSLLASSYEQY
NA,TRBV28,TRBJ2-5,ASSLRSYPGPKY
few,TRBV15,TRBJ2-3,ATQEARGADTQY
few,TRBV5-4,TRBJ2-3,ASSSPTAEGQIDTQY
NA,TRBV6-1,TRBJ1-5,ASSLTGASNQPQH
NA,TRBV7-3,TRBJ2-3,ASSLSGAITDTQY
NA,TRBV3-1,TRBJ1-5,ASSQGSHQPQH
NA,TRBV11-2,TRBJ2-2,ASSPVGKLAEGAGELF
NA,TRBV12-3/TRBV12-4,TRBJ1-5,ASRLGGQRSNQPQH
NA,TRBV27,TRBJ2-7,ASIPQRDSYEQY
few,TRBV7-2,TRBJ1-5,ASSLFPGNQPQH
NA,TRBV5-1,TRBJ2-2,ASSLGAQGNTGELF
few,TRBV30,TRBJ2-2,ACRGALNTGELF
NA,TRBV4-1,TRBJ2-1,ASSQESAEAYNEQF
few,TRBV6-1,TRBJ2-7,ASSTRASRVGEQY
many,TRBV5-1,TRBJ1-1,ASSLDLIEAF
many,TRBV2,TRBJ2-1,ASSDGSGNEQF
NA,TRBV7-9,TRBJ2-3,ASSPWEGATDTQY
NA,TRBV4-1,TRBJ2-2,ASTQGDRDTGELF
once,TRBV6-5,TRBJ2-7,ASSYSTSGSPSSYEQY
many,TRBV5-1,TRBJ2-3,ASSPTTRQDTQY
many,TRBV9,TRBJ1-1,ASSDGQDGGTWGTEAF
NA,TRBV3-1,TRBJ2-7,ASSRSGQSEQY
NA,TRBV7-8,TRBJ2-3,ASSLEGDTQY
few,TRBV3-1,TRBJ2-7,ASSTTSGRPKGQY
NA,TRBV24-1,TRBJ1-5,ATSDYNQPQH
NA,TRBV6-5,TRBJ2-5,ASSYPGETQY
many,TRBV28,TRBJ1-2,ASSFNRRGQGYT
NA,TRBV13,TRBJ2-1,ASSFGQSSYNEQF
once,TRBV6-5,TRBJ2-5,ASSYSGSGRGETQY
NA,TRBV5-6,TRBJ1-1,ASRETGWNTEAF
few,TRBV28,TRBJ1-2,ASSTPPGTYYGYT
NA,TRBV12-3/TRBV12-4,TRBJ2-7,ASSPLAEGEQY
once,TRBV11-1,TRBJ2-1,ASSLGVGGVPSYNEQF
NA,TRBV28,TRBJ2-2,ASSLFQRNTGELF
NA,TRBV28,TRBJ1-2,ASSLWADGQYGYT